This T cell receptor beta chain was identified during a study of T cells after yellow fever vaccination. This clonotype was seen a few times. No antigen is known for it. UMIs and a universal primer site were added when TCR cDNA was made by 5'RACE template switching. TCRdb itself ran the 5' RACE reads through MiXCR, one entry per CDR3 protein. The sample comprises around 100,000 distinct CDR3 sequences, roughly 6% of which are singletons, and about two fifths rests with the top ten. The germline V and J ends were trimmed by 2 bases and 2 bases, with 8 bases remaining between them. Germline V CDR1 and CDR2: MNHEY, SVGAGI. The CDR3 spans 14 residues. Study conclusions and caveats: A secondary response was less intense yet reached its peak sooner, at day 5 versus 15. Subsequent to the booster, the majority of primary-vaccination clones reappeared (roughly 95% CD4, around 85% CD8).

This specimen was CD8+ T cells sorted from PBMCs, taken 10 days after the yellow fever booster vaccination. This TCR was sampled from a man aged 18 to 29 who received the YFV17D yellow fever vaccine. The chain employs TRBV6-5 and TRBJ2-3; D call uncertain. Here the CDR3 DNA reads TGTGCCAGCAGTTACATGGGGAACACAGATACGCAGTATTTT. Protein sequence: CASSYMGNTDTQYF.